This T cell receptor (beta chain) was sequenced during a study of early T cells in non-severe SARS-CoV-2 infection. Study-level points and caveats: Using VDJdb, the matching emphasized anti-spike CD8 responses while missing private and CD4 specificities.

This clonotype was counted at least ten times. Its antigen is not known. Unique molecular identifiers were added to individual cDNA molecules. One entry per CDR3 protein results from TCRdb running MiXCR on the 5' RACE reads. The table lists some 36,000 distinct CDR3 sequences, under 8% of them singletons. CDR3 size: 11 residues. The germline V gene encodes CDR1 SNHLY and CDR2 FYNNEI. Trimming left V 8 bases short and J 10 bases short, with 14 bases between. V and J are TRBV2 and TRBJ1-1, with unresolved D. Sequencing was carried out using whole blood. This receptor was taken from an adult who was a healthcare worker with PCR-confirmed SARS-CoV-2 infection or an uninfected control (not recorded which). This CDR3 is CASSKPGGAFF. CDR3 nucleotide sequence: TGTGCCAGCTCCAAACCAGGTGGAGCTTTCTTT.